Listed below are T cell receptor beta chains from one sample, sequenced in a study of cytomegalovirus exposure and HLA in healthy donors. Produced via immunoSEQ multiplex PCR; TCRdb's table is partial and in-frame only. The repertoire has 90,000 to 150,000 clones, more than 60% of them found once; the top ten carry 9% to 10%. The sequenced sample was PBMCs. Receptors were obtained from a man in his forties in good health and CMV-seropositive. The CDR3 runs from the conserved cysteine through the conserved F or W. Fields, in order: CDR3 DNA, CDR3 protein, J gene, D gene, V gene, clone size. A D gene is named only where the DNA matches it firmly. Rows give clone size only sometimes, using once, few, many, or a class for an expanded clone.

TGCGCCAGCAGACTAGCGGGAGCGGGTAATGAGCAGTTCTTC,CASRLAGAGNEQFF,TRBJ2-1,TRBD2,TRBV4-1,.
TGTGCCAGCAGTTCTAGCGGGAGGCTGACCTACGAGCAGTACTTC,CASSSSGRLTYEQYF,TRBJ2-7,TRBD2,TRBV27,.
TGTGCCAGCAGCTTAACTGCAGGGAACACTGAAGCTTTCTTT,CASSLTAGNTEAFF,TRBJ1-1,.,TRBV7-3,.
TGCGCCAGCAAAACGGGACAGGGTTACGAGCAGTACTTC,CASKTGQGYEQYF,TRBJ2-7,TRBD1,TRBV5-1,.
TGTGCCAGCAGTTACCTAGCGGGAACAGATACGCAGTATTTT,CASSYLAGTDTQYF,TRBJ2-3,TRBD2,TRBV2,.
TGCGCCAGCAGCTTGGCCGACAGTTATAATGAAAAACTGTTTTTT,CASSLADSYNEKLFF,TRBJ1-4,.,TRBV5-1,.
TGTGCCAGCAGCCCAGGGGGCCTCGAGACCCAGTACTTC,CASSPGGLETQYF,TRBJ2-5,TRBD1,TRBV14,.
TGTGCCAGCAGCGTCGGACTAGCGGCTATGAGGGAGACCCAGTACTTC,CASSVGLAAMRETQYF,TRBJ2-5,TRBD2,TRBV9,once
TGTGCCAGTAGTTCTCAAGGTGCGGGGGCTGGAGGCAATCAGCCCCAGCATTTT,CASSSQGAGAGGNQPQHF,TRBJ1-5,.,TRBV19,.
TGTGCCAGCAACATTATGAACACTGAAGCTTTCTTT,CASNIMNTEAFF,TRBJ1-1,.,TRBV7-9,few
TGTGCCAGCAGCTCCACAGGGGGAACTCAAGAGACCCAGTACTTC,CASSSTGGTQETQYF,TRBJ2-5,TRBD1,TRBV7-9,.
TGTGCCAGCAGCTTAGGGGCCGCCGAAGCTTTCTTT,CASSLGAAEAFF,TRBJ1-1,.,TRBV5-6,.
TGTGCCAGCAGCCCGAGGACTAGCGGAGCTCAAGAGACCCAGTACTTC,CASSPRTSGAQETQYF,TRBJ2-5,TRBD2,TRBV9,.
TGTGCCAGTAGTCGGGAGGGATACACTGAAGCTTTCTTT,CASSREGYTEAFF,TRBJ1-1,.,TRBV28,.
TGCGCCAGCAGCTTAAACCGAGATTCGCGCCAATACTATGGCTACACCTTC,CASSLNRDSRQYYGYTF,TRBJ1-2,.,TRBV4-1,once
TGTGCCAGCAGCGCTCGGACAGGGGGCGGTCAAGCTTTCTTT,CASSARTGGGQAFF,TRBJ1-1,TRBD1,TRBV9,.
TGTGCCAGCAGCGGACTAGGCACAGATACGCAGTATTTT,CASSGLGTDTQYF,TRBJ2-3,TRBD2,TRBV27,.
TGTGCCAGCCAGCTTACTAGCGGGTATGAGCAGTTCTTC,CASQLTSGYEQFF,TRBJ2-1,TRBD2,TRBV18,few
TGCGCCAGCAGCTCCGGACAGCCTAACACTGAAGCTTTCTTT,CASSSGQPNTEAFF,TRBJ1-1,.,TRBV5-1,few
TGTGCCACCGGACTAGCGGGAGGCTACGAGCAGTACTTC,CATGLAGGYEQYF,TRBJ2-7,TRBD2,TRBV10-3,.
TGCGCCAGCAGCCGCGGGACAGCCTTGAATCAGCCCCAGCATTTT,CASSRGTALNQPQHF,TRBJ1-5,TRBD1,TRBV4-1,.
TGTGCCAGCTCACCGGTCAGCACTAGCGACACCGGGGAGCTGTTTTTT,CASSPVSTSDTGELFF,TRBJ2-2,TRBD2,TRBV18,.
TGTGCCAGCAGCCTGGGACAGGGGGCTCGAGAGCTGTTTTTT,CASSLGQGARELFF,TRBJ2-2,TRBD1,TRBV11-3,.
TGTGCCAGCAGTTTATGGGATGGGAGCTCCTACGAGCAGTACTTC,CASSLWDGSSYEQYF,TRBJ2-7,.,TRBV28,.
TGTGCCAGCAGTTCAGGGGGCTTGTGGGCCAACGTCCTGACTTTC,CASSSGGLWANVLTF,TRBJ2-6,TRBD1,TRBV28,.
TGTGCCAGCAGCTTAGGGCCAAGCGGGAGACCCGGGGAGCTGTTTTTT,CASSLGPSGRPGELFF,TRBJ2-2,TRBD2,TRBV7-9,.
TGTGCCAGCAGCGGAGGACAGGACACCGGGGAGCTGTTTTTT,CASSGGQDTGELFF,TRBJ2-2,TRBD1,TRBV7-7,many
TGTGCCAGCAGCCTAACAGGGTCCATCTACGAGCAGTACTTC,CASSLTGSIYEQYF,TRBJ2-7,.,TRBV7-8,.
TGTGCCAGCAGCCGGGACAGGGCCTTCAATGAAAAACTGTTTTTT,CASSRDRAFNEKLFF,TRBJ1-4,TRBD1,TRBV2,many
TGTGCCAGCAGTGAGGGGCCGATCGGCAATTCACCCCTCCACTTT,CASSEGPIGNSPLHF,TRBJ1-6,.,TRBV2,.
TGTGCCAGCAGTCTTAGCCCCTACGAGCAGTACTTC,CASSLSPYEQYF,TRBJ2-7,.,TRBV7-2,.
TGCAGTGCCCCGTTAGACACTGAAGCTTTCTTT,CSAPLDTEAFF,TRBJ1-1,.,TRBV20-1,.
TGTGCCAGCAGCTTAGTATCGGAGACCCAGTACTTC,CASSLVSETQYF,TRBJ2-5,.,TRBV7-9,.
TGTGCCAGCAGCGACAGGGGAGGCTATGGCTACACCTTC,CASSDRGGYGYTF,TRBJ1-2,TRBD1,TRBV5-6,few
TGCGCCAGCAGAATGCGACTAACTAATGAAAAACTGTTTTTT,CASRMRLTNEKLFF,TRBJ1-4,.,TRBV5-1,.
TGTGCCAGCAGCGTAGATGTGCGGGGTACTGAAGCTTTCTTT,CASSVDVRGTEAFF,TRBJ1-1,.,TRBV9,few
TGTGCCAGCAGCCTAGGGACTAGCGGAACCTACGAGCAGTACTTC,CASSLGTSGTYEQYF,TRBJ2-7,TRBD2,TRBV28,few